The entry below describes one TCR beta chain. Original handling: It was from reference gene primer amplification that nucleated cell counts were estimated. Generated by immunoSEQ multiplex PCR, the TCRdb table keeps only in-frame clones and is missing some. V, J and clone size were drawn from that table, and D and trimming were deduced from the DNA. The sample gives 180,000 or so clones, roughly 85% of which show up once; around 7.8% is in the top ten. This sample stems from a study of blood T cell repertoires in COVID-19. Study-wide context: There were acute and convalescent COVID-19 samples, and they came from the United States, Italy and Spain. PBMCs, B-cell-depleted T cells, or T cells were the source of the cDNA or gDNA that made up the material.

The ends lost 2 bases at V and 7 bases at J; junction bases unmatched: 4. The germline V gene has CDR1 LNHDA and CDR2 SQIVND (reference sequence). CDR3 length: 14 residues. The sample was peripheral blood. The TCR was taken from a woman in her sixties or seventies with acute or convalescent COVID-19. The genes are TRBV19 and TRBJ2-1, with TRBD2 matching over 8 bases. DNA of the CDR3: TGTGCCAGTAGTATAACCAGCGGGAGAAATGAGCAGTTCTTC. Translation gives CASSITSGRNEQFF. Full variable domain (outside the CDR3, taken from reference TRBV19 and TRBJ2-1): DGGITQSPKYLFRKEGQNVTLSCEQNLNHDAMYWYRQDPGQGLRLIYYSQIVNDFQKGDIAEGYSVSREKKESFPLTVTSAQKNPTAFYLCASSITSGRNEQFFGPGTRLTVL.